Listed here are 2 T cell receptor beta chains from one sample, sequenced in a study of blood T cell repertoires in COVID-19. Sequenced by immunoSEQ multiplex PCR; TCRdb stores in-frame clones only, minus some. The sample has some 220,000 clones, nearly 85% seen once; the top ten hold more than 5%. Sequencing input: peripheral blood. The receptors shown here come from a human donor in a cohort sampled during active COVID-19.

The V call is TRBV28, the J call TRBJ1-1; 7 bases match TRBD1. V was pared by 5 bases and J by 1 base, with 7 bases of the junction left unmatched. There are 15 residues in the CDR3. Germline V gene lookup returns CDR1 MDHEN and CDR2 SYDVKM. This CDR3 is CASSPPGQSNTEAFF. The CDR3 DNA sequence: TGTGCCAGCAGTCCTCCGGGACAGTCGAACACTGAAGCTTTCTTT.

V is TRBV19 and J is TRBJ2-7, with 9 positions matching TRBD2. V shed 5 bases, J shed 6 bases, and the junction held 14 bases outside the gene matches. The CDR3 loop spans 16 amino acids. The V gene's germline CDR1 is LNHDA and CDR2 SQIVND (reference sequence). This CDR3 is CASSVTSGRSWGEQYF. The CDR3 DNA follows: TGTGCCAGTAGTGTGACTAGCGGAAGGTCTTGGGGCGAGCAGTACTTC.